A selection of T cell receptor beta chains follows, all from one sample in a study of T cells in Graves' hyperthyroidism and ophthalmopathy. One entry per CDR3 protein results from TCRdb running MiXCR on the multiplex PCR reads. The table lists about 300,000 distinct CDR3 sequences, roughly 19% of them singletons. Sequencing input: blood. The receptors stem from a man in his forties or fifties with Graves' ophthalmopathy. Both conserved end residues are part of each CDR3. The order of the fields is CDR3 protein, CDR3 DNA, D gene, J gene, V gene, clone size. D genes are given only for firm matches. Size tells how often a clone was seen (once, few, many) or the class of an expanded clone, and some rows leave it out.

CDR3aa: CSAAGGVNSPLHF
CDR3nt: TGCAGTGCCGCAGGGGGCGTGAATTCACCCCTCCACTTT
d_gene: TRBD1
j_gene: TRBJ1-6
v_gene: TRBV20-1
abundance: -

CDR3aa: CSARFRDNDQPQHF
CDR3nt: TGCAGTGCGCGATTCCGGGACAACGATCAGCCCCAGCATTTT
d_gene: -
j_gene: TRBJ1-5
v_gene: TRBV20-1
abundance: -

CDR3aa: CASRGGGVTYTDTQYF
CDR3nt: TGTGCCAGCAGAGGAGGGGGTGTAACGTACACAGATACGCAGTATTTT
d_gene: -
j_gene: TRBJ2-3
v_gene: TRBV6-1
abundance: -

CDR3aa: CASSEAAGKANTEAFF
CDR3nt: TGTGCCAGCAGTGAAGCGGCAGGGAAGGCGAACACTGAAGCTTTCTTT
d_gene: -
j_gene: TRBJ1-1
v_gene: TRBV2
abundance: many

CDR3aa: CASSQDPFGTSRFDEQFF
CDR3nt: TGTGCCAGCAGCCAAGATCCTTTCGGGACTAGTAGATTCGATGAGCAGTTCTTC
d_gene: TRBD2
j_gene: TRBJ2-1
v_gene: TRBV14
abundance: few

CDR3aa: CASSLGGGANTEAFF
CDR3nt: TGCGCCAGCAGCTTGGGGGGGGGAGCGAACACTGAAGCTTTCTTT
d_gene: -
j_gene: TRBJ1-1
v_gene: TRBV5-1
abundance: few

CDR3aa: CSARGLAGAASNIQYF
CDR3nt: TGCAGTGCCCGGGGACTAGCGGGAGCCGCTTCAAACATTCAGTACTTC
d_gene: TRBD2
j_gene: TRBJ2-4
v_gene: TRBV20-1
abundance: many

CDR3aa: CSAQPRDRGNQPQHF
CDR3nt: TGCAGTGCGCAACCCAGGGACAGGGGGAATCAGCCCCAGCATTTT
d_gene: TRBD1
j_gene: TRBJ1-5
v_gene: TRBV20-1
abundance: many

CDR3aa: CASSLDLGPPASIYEQYF
CDR3nt: TGTGCCAGCAGCTTAGACCTGGGGCCGCCGGCGTCGATCTACGAGCAGTACTTC
d_gene: -
j_gene: TRBJ2-7
v_gene: TRBV11-2
abundance: many

CDR3aa: CASSSAGVGGSPLHF
CDR3nt: TGTGCCAGCAGTTCCGCAGGGGTGGGAGGATCACCCCTCCACTTT
d_gene: -
j_gene: TRBJ1-6
v_gene: TRBV12-3/TRBV12-4
abundance: many

CDR3aa: CASNRGGNTGELFF
CDR3nt: TGTGCCAGCAACCGGGGGGGGAACACCGGGGAGCTGTTTTTT
d_gene: TRBD2
j_gene: TRBJ2-2
v_gene: TRBV7-3
abundance: many

CDR3aa: CASSLTSTIGGANYGYTF
CDR3nt: TGTGCCAGCAGCTTGACAAGTACCATAGGAGGTGCTAACTATGGCTACACCTTC
d_gene: -
j_gene: TRBJ1-2
v_gene: TRBV11-2
abundance: many

CDR3aa: CASSQVGTAYNEQFF
CDR3nt: TGTGCCAGCAGCCAAGTGGGGACTGCCTACAATGAGCAGTTCTTC
d_gene: -
j_gene: TRBJ2-1
v_gene: TRBV14
abundance: many

CDR3aa: CSAKQGNQPQHF
CDR3nt: TGCAGTGCTAAACAGGGGAATCAGCCCCAGCATTTT
d_gene: TRBD1
j_gene: TRBJ1-5
v_gene: TRBV20-1
abundance: few

CDR3aa: CASTTPGFKNTGELFF
CDR3nt: TGCGCCAGCACCACTCCGGGGTTCAAGAACACCGGGGAGCTGTTTTTT
d_gene: -
j_gene: TRBJ2-2
v_gene: TRBV10-2
abundance: -

CDR3aa: CASSFTRSPGELFF
CDR3nt: TGTGCCAGCAGTTTTACGAGATCCCCCGGGGAGCTGTTTTTT
d_gene: -
j_gene: TRBJ2-2
v_gene: TRBV28
abundance: many

CDR3aa: CASSPPRDPNYEQYF
CDR3nt: TGTGCCAGCAGTCCGCCCCGGGACCCAAACTACGAGCAGTACTTC
d_gene: -
j_gene: TRBJ2-7
v_gene: TRBV12-3/TRBV12-4
abundance: many

CDR3aa: CASTSTNTGELFF
CDR3nt: TGTGCCAGCACATCCACGAACACCGGGGAGCTGTTTTTT
d_gene: -
j_gene: TRBJ2-2
v_gene: TRBV3-1
abundance: -

CDR3aa: CASSDATGGNTEAFF
CDR3nt: TGTGCCAGCAGCGACGCGACAGGGGGGAACACTGAAGCTTTCTTT
d_gene: TRBD1
j_gene: TRBJ1-1
v_gene: TRBV7-8
abundance: -

CDR3aa: CSARGDGRRTEAFF
CDR3nt: TGCAGTGCTAGAGGAGACGGGCGTAGGACTGAAGCTTTCTTT
d_gene: -
j_gene: TRBJ1-1
v_gene: TRBV20-1
abundance: many

CDR3aa: CASSLEARALAGGPSYNEQFF
CDR3nt: TGTGCCAGCAGCTTAGAGGCCCGAGCGCTAGCGGGAGGGCCGAGTTACAATGAGCAGTTCTTC
d_gene: TRBD2
j_gene: TRBJ2-1
v_gene: TRBV11-2
abundance: many

CDR3aa: CASSYRVQETQYF
CDR3nt: TGTGCCAGCAGTTACAGGGTTCAAGAGACCCAGTACTTC
d_gene: -
j_gene: TRBJ2-5
v_gene: TRBV28
abundance: -

CDR3aa: CASSFGQTFSGSRGELFF
CDR3nt: TGTGCCAGCAGTTTTGGACAGACTTTTAGCGGGAGCCGGGGGGAGCTGTTTTTT
d_gene: TRBD2
j_gene: TRBJ2-2
v_gene: TRBV12-3/TRBV12-4
abundance: many

CDR3aa: CASSRRNTEAFF
CDR3nt: TGTGCCAGTAGTAGGCGGAACACTGAAGCTTTCTTT
d_gene: -
j_gene: TRBJ1-1
v_gene: TRBV19
abundance: -

CDR3aa: CASSLAGDYRNEQFF
CDR3nt: TGCGCCAGCAGCTTGGCAGGGGACTACCGTAATGAGCAGTTCTTC
d_gene: -
j_gene: TRBJ2-1
v_gene: TRBV5-1
abundance: many

CDR3aa: CASSQDLTGDSPLHF
CDR3nt: TGTGCCAGCAGCCAAGATTTGACAGGGGATTCACCCCTCCACTTT
d_gene: TRBD1
j_gene: TRBJ1-6
v_gene: TRBV14
abundance: few

CDR3aa: CASSRFDRDTDTQYF
CDR3nt: TGTGCCAGCAGCCGATTTGACAGGGACACAGATACGCAGTATTTT
d_gene: TRBD1
j_gene: TRBJ2-3
v_gene: TRBV14
abundance: -

CDR3aa: CASSQRATGGSEKLFF
CDR3nt: TGTGCCAGCAGCCAAAGGGCGACAGGGGGCAGTGAAAAACTGTTTTTT
d_gene: TRBD1
j_gene: TRBJ1-4
v_gene: TRBV3-1
abundance: -

CDR3aa: CSARGLAASYNEQFF
CDR3nt: TGCAGTGCCAGGGGACTAGCGGCCTCCTACAATGAGCAGTTCTTC
d_gene: TRBD2
j_gene: TRBJ2-1
v_gene: TRBV20-1
abundance: many

CDR3aa: CASSSGISGTSGTLPNEQFF
CDR3nt: TGTGCCAGCAGTTCAGGGATTTCCGGGACTAGCGGCACCCTCCCAAATGAGCAGTTCTTC
d_gene: TRBD2
j_gene: TRBJ2-1
v_gene: TRBV27
abundance: -

CDR3aa: CSAGLAGGPYEQYF
CDR3nt: TGCAGTGCTGGACTAGCGGGAGGGCCCTACGAGCAGTACTTC
d_gene: TRBD2
j_gene: TRBJ2-7
v_gene: TRBV20-1
abundance: many